Presented here are 4 T cell receptor beta chains from one specimen sequenced in a study of beta chain features in type 1 diabetes (dated by TCRdb to 2017 to 2018). What the research found in general, with its limitations: Type 1 diabetes patients showed a moderate but significant shortening of TCRB CDR3 length in all four CD4+ subsets.

Library construction relied on the immunoSEQ multiplex PCR assay. The entire isolated RNA was reverse transcribed using the High Capacity cDNA Reverse Transcription Kit, and thus expressed TCRB transcripts were sequenced. TCRdb took this table from immuneACCESS and kept in-frame rearrangements with V and J called. Such tables lack part of the clones; where checked against another copy, unresolved V genes explain under half of the gap, and the rest is unexplained. For this sample the table gives hundreds of thousands of clones, of which approximately 10% were detected only once. The ten largest make up around 0.018% of the sample. These receptors are not linked to any known antigen. The specimen was naive CD4+ T cells from blood. The intended sense of this specimen's cell subset or site label: true naive CD4+ T cells. These receptors all stem from a man aged 25-45 years with type 1 diabetes.

The sample holds a few counts of this clone. The V call is TRBV5-1, the J call TRBJ2-1; D might be TRBD1 (5 bases). The V end lost 5 bases, the J end lost 1 base, and 10 bases lay between the germline ends. The length of the CDR3 is 14 residues. Germline values: CDR1 SGHRS, CDR2 YFSETQ. Here the CDR3 DNA reads TGCGCCAGCAGTATCTCAGGGTCCTACAATGAGCAGTTCTTC. This translates into CASSISGSYNEQFF. The variable domain in full, completed from reference TRBV5-1 and TRBJ2-1, reads KAGVTQTPRYLIKTRGQQVTLSCSPISGHRSVSWYQQTPGQGLQFLFEYFSETQRNKGNFPGRFSGRQFSNSRSEMNVSTLELGDSALYLCASSISGSYNEQFFGPGTRLTVL.

The chain links TRBV19 to TRBJ2-3; TRBD1 agrees at 8 bases. V lost 9 bases to trimming and J lost 3 bases; unmatched junction nucleotides: 11. The CDR3 is 15 amino acids. Looked up from germline, CDR1 is LNHDA and CDR2 is SQIVND (reference sequence). The CDR3 DNA sequence: TGTGCCAGCACCCGACAGGGGAGCATGACAGATACGCAGTATTTT. Protein product: CASTRQGSMTDTQYF.

This clone was seen only a few times. This chain links TRBV5-1 with TRBJ1-4, with D perhaps matching TRBD1 (6 bases). Germline V gene sequence: CDR1 SGHRS, CDR2 YFSETQ. Trimming removed 1 base from V and 3 bases from J, with 7 bases in between. This CDR3 has 14 residues. The CDR3 reads CASSLTGSNEKLFF. CDR3 sequence (DNA): TGCGCCAGCAGCTTGACAGGGTCTAATGAAAAACTGTTTTTT. The full variable domain, in which reference TRBV5-1 and TRBJ1-4 provide the parts outside the CDR3, is KAGVTQTPRYLIKTRGQQVTLSCSPISGHRSVSWYQQTPGQGLQFLFEYFSETQRNKGNFPGRFSGRQFSNSRSEMNVSTLELGDSALYLCASSLTGSNEKLFFGSGTQLSVL.

The chain carries TRBV7-2 and TRBJ2-2; 11 positions match TRBD2. With 4 bases clipped from V and 4 bases from J, the junction kept 5 bases outside the gene matches. Germline CDR1 and CDR2: SGHTA and FQGNSA. CDR3 length: 16 residues. The CDR3 nucleotides are TGTGCCAGCAGCTCAAGACTAGCGGGACCCACCGGGGAGCTGTTTTTT. This sequence encodes CASSSRLAGPTGELFF.